The source of this TCR beta chain is a study of cytomegalovirus exposure and HLA in healthy donors. Study-wide findings and caveats: The Asian-associated ancestry cluster reportedly had fewer N-insertions than the roughly 670-donor mean in a later analysis. Presence/absence analyses took donor sequencing depth as roughly uniform. Most observed TCR sequences were rare, whereas some public TCRs were detected in many donors.

The germline gives CDR1 LNHDA, CDR2 SQIVND (reference sequence). The V gene lost 1 base and the J gene lost 7 bases, with 14 bases spanning the gap. The CDR3 runs to 14 residues. A remark on this clone: The antigen is unknown.

PCR employed 60 Vbeta and 13 Jbeta primers. This table comes from immunoSEQ multiplex PCR, and its TCRdb copy is limited to in-frame clones, with some not included. This sample's table reports approximately 110,000 clones. The J gene is TRBJ2-7, the V gene TRBV19; possibly TRBD1 for D (5 bases). The sequencing input was PBMCs. This clonotype was sampled from a man between 18 and 35 years old in good health and CMV-seronegative. In nucleotides, the CDR3 is TGTGCCAGTAGTATAGTTGGGCCAGGGCAAGAGCAGTACTTC. It encodes CASSIVGPGQEQYF.